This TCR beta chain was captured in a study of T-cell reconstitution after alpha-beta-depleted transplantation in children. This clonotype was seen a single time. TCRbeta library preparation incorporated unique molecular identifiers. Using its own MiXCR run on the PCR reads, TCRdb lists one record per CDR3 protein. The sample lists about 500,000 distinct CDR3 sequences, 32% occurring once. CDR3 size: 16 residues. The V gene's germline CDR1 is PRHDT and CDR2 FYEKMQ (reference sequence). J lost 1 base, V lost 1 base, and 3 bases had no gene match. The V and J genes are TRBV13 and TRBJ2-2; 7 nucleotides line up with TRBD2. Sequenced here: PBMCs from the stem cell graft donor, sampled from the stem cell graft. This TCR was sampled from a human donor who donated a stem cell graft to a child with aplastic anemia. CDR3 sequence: CASSLELAVNTGELFF. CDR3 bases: TGTGCCAGCAGCTTAGAGCTAGCGGTGAACACCGGGGAGCTGTTTTTT. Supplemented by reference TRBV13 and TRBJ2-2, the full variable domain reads AAGVIQSPRHLIKEKRETATLKCYPIPRHDTVYWYQQGPGQDPQFLISFYEKMQSDKGSIPDRFSAQQFSDYHSELNMSSLELGDSALYFCASSLELAVNTGELFFGEGSRLTVL.